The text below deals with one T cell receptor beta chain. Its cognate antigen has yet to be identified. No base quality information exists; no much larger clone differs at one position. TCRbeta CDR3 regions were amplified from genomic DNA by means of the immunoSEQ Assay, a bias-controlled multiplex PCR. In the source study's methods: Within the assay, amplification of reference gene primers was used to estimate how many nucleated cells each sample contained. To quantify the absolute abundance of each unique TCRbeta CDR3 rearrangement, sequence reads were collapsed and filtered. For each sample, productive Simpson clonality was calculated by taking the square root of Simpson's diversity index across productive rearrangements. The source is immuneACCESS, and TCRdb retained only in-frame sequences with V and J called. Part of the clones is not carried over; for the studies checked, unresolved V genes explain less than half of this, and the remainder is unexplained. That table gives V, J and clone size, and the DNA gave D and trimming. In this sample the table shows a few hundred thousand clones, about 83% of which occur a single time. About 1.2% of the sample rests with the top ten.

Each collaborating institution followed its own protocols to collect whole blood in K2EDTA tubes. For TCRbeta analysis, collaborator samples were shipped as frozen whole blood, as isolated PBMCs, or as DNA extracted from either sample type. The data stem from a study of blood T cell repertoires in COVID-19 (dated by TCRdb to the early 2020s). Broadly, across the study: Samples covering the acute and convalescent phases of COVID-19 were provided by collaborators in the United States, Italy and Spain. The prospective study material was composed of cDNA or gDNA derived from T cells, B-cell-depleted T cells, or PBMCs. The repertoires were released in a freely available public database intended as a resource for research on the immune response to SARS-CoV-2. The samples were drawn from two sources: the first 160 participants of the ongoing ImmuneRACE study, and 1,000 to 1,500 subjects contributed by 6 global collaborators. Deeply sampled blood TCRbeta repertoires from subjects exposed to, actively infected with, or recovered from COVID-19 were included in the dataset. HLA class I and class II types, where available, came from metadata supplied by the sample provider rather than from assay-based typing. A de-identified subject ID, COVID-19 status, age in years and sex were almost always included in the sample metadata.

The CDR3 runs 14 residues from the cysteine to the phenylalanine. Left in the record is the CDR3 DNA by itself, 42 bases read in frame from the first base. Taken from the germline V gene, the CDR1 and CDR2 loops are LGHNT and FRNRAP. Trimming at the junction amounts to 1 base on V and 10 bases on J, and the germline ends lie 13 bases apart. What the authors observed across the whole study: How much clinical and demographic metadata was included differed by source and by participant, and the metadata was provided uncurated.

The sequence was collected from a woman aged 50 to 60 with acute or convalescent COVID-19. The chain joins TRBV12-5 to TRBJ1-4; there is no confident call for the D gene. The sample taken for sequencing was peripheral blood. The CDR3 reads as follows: CASGLGQRGGKLFF. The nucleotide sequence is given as TGTGCTAGTGGTTTGGGACAACGGGGAGGAAAACTGTTTTTT.